The entry below gives a single TCR beta chain sequence along with its context. Its antigen remains unidentified. A roughly 120-subject validation cohort, separate from the roughly 680-subject first cohort, supplied the donors. These data come from a study of cytomegalovirus exposure and HLA in healthy donors. Study background: In a later analysis, the 100 to 150 validation repertoires were reported to have used the same platform as the 666 first-cohort repertoires.

General study points: Subsequent analysis found a tendency for first-cohort TCR clusters to co-occur within the 120 or so validation repertoires. The study flagged about 160 TCR beta chains as cytomegalovirus-associated.

Assay used: immunoSEQ multiplex PCR; TCRdb lists only in-frame clones, some missing. The sample includes fewer than 200,000 clones, approximately 96% of them seen just once. The specimen was PBMCs. The clonotype originates from a woman between 18 and 30 years old in good health and CMV-seronegative.

The DNA for the CDR3 is TGTGCCAGCAGCCAAATGACAAGAACAAACACTGAAGCTTTCTTT. This sequence encodes CASSQMTRTNTEAFF. This chain joins TRBV7-9 and TRBJ1-1; D gene unclear. The CDR3 extends over 15 amino acids. The germline CDR1 and CDR2 sequences are SEHNR and FQNEAQ (reference sequence). Deletions cut 5 bases from V and 2 bases from J, with 15 bases between.